This T cell receptor beta chain is drawn from a study of beta chain features in type 1 diabetes. The CDR3 is 18 amino acids. Germline assignment: CDR1 KGHSH and CDR2 LQKENI. With V trimmed by 3 bases and J by 1 base, 12 bases remained unmatched. Whole-study results and caveats: VDJ junctions from type 1 diabetes patients carried fewer insertions and larger deletions. Patients' naive, central memory and regulatory TCRB repertoires appeared more alike than those of healthy donors. People with Type 1 diabetes carried modestly yet significantly shorter TCRB CDR3s in all four CD4+ subsets.

Blood was collected once per donor into heparin, averaging about 110 mL. Stem cell-like memory, regulatory, central memory and naive CD4+ cells were sorted via CD45RO/CCR7/CD25/CD127/CD95/CD27. Comments on this clone: Its antigen is unidentified.

All of the isolated RNA was reverse transcribed, so expressed TCRB transcripts were sequenced. The method was immunoSEQ multiplex PCR; TCRdb's version includes in-frame clones alone and lacks a portion of them. The data show some 280,000 clones, about 13% seen once. The receptor's source is a man under 40 with type 1 diabetes. Material: naive CD4+ T cells from blood. J is TRBJ1-1 and V is TRBV18; 9 bases are shared with TRBD1. The DNA of the CDR3 is TGTGCCAGCTCACCCGGGACAGGGTACGGGTTGCGGAACACTGAAGCTTTCTTT. Its translation: CASSPGTGYGLRNTEAFF.